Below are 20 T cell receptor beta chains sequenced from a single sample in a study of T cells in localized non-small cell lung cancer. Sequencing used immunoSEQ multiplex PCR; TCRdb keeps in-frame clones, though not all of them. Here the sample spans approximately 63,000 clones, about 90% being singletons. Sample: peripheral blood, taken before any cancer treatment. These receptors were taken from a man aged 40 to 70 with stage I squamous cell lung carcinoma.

Here the CDR3 DNA reads TGTGCCAGCAGTTTATCGGGGGGCCGGAGGGACACCGGGGAGCTGTTTTTT. The encoded protein is CASSLSGGRRDTGELFF. The rearrangement joins TRBV28 to TRBJ2-2, with a tentative D call TRBD2 (7 bases). This CDR3 has 17 amino acids. Trimming stripped 1 base from V and 3 bases from J, with 15 bases between. Germline CDR1 and CDR2: MDHEN and SYDVKM.

The CDR3 spells CAWSGRAEQFF. The CDR3 DNA reads TGTGCCTGGAGTGGCCGAGCCGAGCAGTTCTTC. This sequence joins TRBV30 and TRBJ2-1; D ambiguous. Trimming removed 1 base at V and 10 bases at J, with 8 bases between. There are 11 residues in the CDR3. CDR1 is GTSNPN and CDR2 is SVGIG in the germline V gene (reference sequence).

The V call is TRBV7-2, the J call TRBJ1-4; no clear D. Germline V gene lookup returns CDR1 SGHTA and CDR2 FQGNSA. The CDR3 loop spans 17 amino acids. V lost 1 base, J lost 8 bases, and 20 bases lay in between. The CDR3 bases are TGTGCCAGCAGCTTAGACACGGCGGTCCCGAATTTGGAAAAACTGTTTTTT. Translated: CASSLDTAVPNLEKLFF. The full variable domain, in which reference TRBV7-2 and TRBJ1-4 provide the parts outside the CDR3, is GAGVSQSPSNKVTEKGKDVELRCDPISGHTALYWYRQSLGQGLEFLIYFQGNSAPDKSGLPSDRFSAERTGGSVSTLTIQRTQQEDSAVYLCASSLDTAVPNLEKLFFGSGTQLSVL.

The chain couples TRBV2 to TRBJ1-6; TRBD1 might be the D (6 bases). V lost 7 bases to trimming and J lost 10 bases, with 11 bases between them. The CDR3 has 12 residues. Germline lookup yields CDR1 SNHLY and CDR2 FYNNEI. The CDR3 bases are TGTGCCAGCATGACAGGAGGATCACCCCTCCACTTT. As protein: CASMTGGSPLHF.

The DNA of the CDR3 is TGCAGCGTAAGGACAGGGGACTCCTACGAGCAGTACTTC. Residues: CSVRTGDSYEQYF. V is TRBV29-1 and J is TRBJ2-5; 9 bases agree with TRBD1. Gene TRBJ2-7 matches the end of the DNA better, so the J call may be wrong. CDR1 and CDR2 from the germline V gene are SQVTM and ANQGSEA. The CDR3 consists of 13 residues.

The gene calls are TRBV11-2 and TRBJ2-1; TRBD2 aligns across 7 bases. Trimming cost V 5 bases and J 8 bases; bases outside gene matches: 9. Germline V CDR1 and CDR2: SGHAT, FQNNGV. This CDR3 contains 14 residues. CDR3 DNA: TGTGCCAGCAGCCCCCCGACTAGCCGGTATGAGCAGTTCTTC. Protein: CASSPPTSRYEQFF.

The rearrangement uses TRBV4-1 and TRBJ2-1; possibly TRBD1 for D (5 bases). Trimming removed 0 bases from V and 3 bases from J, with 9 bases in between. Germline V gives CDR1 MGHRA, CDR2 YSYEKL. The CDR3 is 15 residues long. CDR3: CASSQEGALYNEQFF. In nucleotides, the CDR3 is TGCGCCAGCAGCCAAGAAGGGGCCCTCTACAATGAGCAGTTCTTC.

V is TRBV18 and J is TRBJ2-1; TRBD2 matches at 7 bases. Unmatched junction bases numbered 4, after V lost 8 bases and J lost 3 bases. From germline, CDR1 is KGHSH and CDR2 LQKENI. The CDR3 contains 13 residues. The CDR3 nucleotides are TGTGCCAGCCGGGGAGGGGTCTACAATGAGCAGTTCTTC. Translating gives CASRGGVYNEQFF.

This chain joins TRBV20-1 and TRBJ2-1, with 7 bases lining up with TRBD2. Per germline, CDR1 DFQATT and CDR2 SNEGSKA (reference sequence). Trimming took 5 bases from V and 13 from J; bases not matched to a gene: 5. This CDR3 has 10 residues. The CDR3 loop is CSAWGLLQFF. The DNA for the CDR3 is TGCAGTGCTTGGGGACTACTCCAGTTCTTC.

The CDR3 region is CASSLIRREQYF. CDR3 nucleotides: TGTGCCAGCAGTTTAATCCGCCGAGAGCAGTACTTC. V is TRBV28 and J is TRBJ2-7; D uncertain. The CDR3 contains 12 residues. The V end lost 2 bases, the J end lost 7 bases, and 9 bases lay between the germline ends. Germline values: CDR1 MDHEN, CDR2 SYDVKM.

CDR3 nucleotides: TGTGCCAGCAGCTTAGAGGCAGGGGTCTATGGCTACACCTTC. Amino acid sequence: CASSLEAGVYGYTF. The chain combines TRBV7-9 with TRBJ1-2; the D gene is possibly TRBD1 (6 bases). V was pared by 1 base and J by 4 bases, with 10 bases between. Germline loops: CDR1 SEHNR, CDR2 FQNEAQ (reference sequence). The CDR3 length is 14 residues. The full variable domain, completed using reference TRBV7-9 and TRBJ1-2, is DTGVSQNPRHKITKRGQNVTFRCDPISEHNRLYWYRQTLGQGPEFLTYFQNEAQLEKSRLLSDRFSAERPKGSFSTLEIQRTEQGDSAMYLCASSLEAGVYGYTFGSGTRLTVV.

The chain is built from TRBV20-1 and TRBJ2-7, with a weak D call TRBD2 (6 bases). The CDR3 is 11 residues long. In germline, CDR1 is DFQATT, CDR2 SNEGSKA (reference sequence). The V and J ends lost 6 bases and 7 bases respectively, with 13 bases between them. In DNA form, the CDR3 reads TGCAGTGCCCGGGACTTTGATGAGCAGTACTTC. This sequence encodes CSARDFDEQYF.

The CDR3 nucleotides are TGTGCCAGCAGAGGGGGGACAGGGGGCGTTGAGCAGTTCTTC. Its protein product is CASRGGTGGVEQFF. J is TRBJ2-1 and V is TRBV2; 12 bases are shared with TRBD1. The CDR3 is 14 amino acids. Germline loops: CDR1 SNHLY, CDR2 FYNNEI. V was pared by 6 bases and J by 9 bases, with 6 bases of the junction left unmatched.

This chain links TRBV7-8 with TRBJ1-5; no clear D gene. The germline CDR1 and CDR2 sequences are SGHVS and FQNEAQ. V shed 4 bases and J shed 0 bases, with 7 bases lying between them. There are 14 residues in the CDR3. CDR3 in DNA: TGTGCCAGCAGCTCCGACATTAGCAATCAGCCCCAGCATTTT. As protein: CASSSDISNQPQHF.

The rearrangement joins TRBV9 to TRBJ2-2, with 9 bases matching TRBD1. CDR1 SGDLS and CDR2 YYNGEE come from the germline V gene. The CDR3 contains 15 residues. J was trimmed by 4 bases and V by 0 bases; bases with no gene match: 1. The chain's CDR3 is CASSVETGGTGELFF. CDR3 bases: TGTGCCAGCAGCGTAGAGACAGGGGGCACCGGGGAGCTGTTTTTT.

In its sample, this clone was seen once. The CDR3 region has the DNA TGCAGCGTTGAAGGAGACAGGTTGGACTATGGCTACACCTTC. It translates to CSVEGDRLDYGYTF. This chain uses TRBV29-1 with TRBJ1-2; D is perhaps TRBD1 (6 bases). Germline V gene data show CDR1 as SQVTM and CDR2 as ANQGSEA. The CDR3 has 14 residues. V shed 1 base and J shed 3 bases, with 12 bases lying between them. The complete variable domain, with remaining parts taken from reference TRBV29-1 and TRBJ1-2, reads SAVISQKPSRDICQRGTSLTIQCQVDSQVTMMFWYRQQPGQSLTLIATANQGSEATYESGFVIDKFPISRPNLTFSTLTVSNMSPEDSSIYLCSVEGDRLDYGYTFGSGTRLTVV.

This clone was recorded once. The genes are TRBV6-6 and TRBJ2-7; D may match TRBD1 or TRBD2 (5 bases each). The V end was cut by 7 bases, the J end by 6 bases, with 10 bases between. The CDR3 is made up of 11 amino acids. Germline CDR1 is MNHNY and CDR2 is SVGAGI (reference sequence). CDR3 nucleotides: TGTGCCAGCATGGGGGTGGGCGAGCAGTACTTC. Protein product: CASMGVGEQYF.

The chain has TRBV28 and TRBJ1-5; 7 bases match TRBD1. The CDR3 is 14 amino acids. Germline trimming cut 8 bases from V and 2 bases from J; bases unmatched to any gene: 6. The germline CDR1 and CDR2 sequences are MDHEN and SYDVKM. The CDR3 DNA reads TGTGCCAGCCTCCAGGGGGGGGGCAATCAGCCCCAGCATTTT. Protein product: CASLQGGGNQPQHF.

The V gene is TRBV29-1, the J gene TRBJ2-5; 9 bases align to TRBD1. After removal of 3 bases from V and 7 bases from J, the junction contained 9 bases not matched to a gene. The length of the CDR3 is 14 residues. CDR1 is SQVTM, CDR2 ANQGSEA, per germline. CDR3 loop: CSVDMGQGYGTQYF. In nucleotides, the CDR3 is TGCAGCGTTGATATGGGACAGGGATACGGGACCCAGTACTTC.

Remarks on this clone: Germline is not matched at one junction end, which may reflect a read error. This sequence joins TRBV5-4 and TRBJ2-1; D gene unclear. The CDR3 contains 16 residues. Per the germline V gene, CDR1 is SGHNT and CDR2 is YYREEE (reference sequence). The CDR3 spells CASSQDGILSYNEQFF. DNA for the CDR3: TGCGCCAGCAGCCAAGATGGGATCCTCTCCTACAATGAGCAGTTCTTC.